The table lists the clone carrying this T cell receptor (beta chain) with many counts. The sample comes from a study of neurological immune-mediated disorders. Noted time point: longitudinal time-point 1 (baseline). PBMCs numbering 2 million and stored at -80 C yielded the unsorted libraries. The V segment lost 3 bases and the J segment 5 bases; nucleotides outside the gene matches: 1. This CDR3 is 12 amino acids long. From germline, CDR1 is SGHAT and CDR2 FQNNGV. Via MiXCR, TCRdb re-called the 5' RACE reads, giving one row per CDR3 protein. The sample lists approximately 46,000 distinct CDR3 sequences; about 9% were seen once.

The chain links TRBV11-2 to TRBJ2-7, with TRBD1 identical over 7 bases. The receptor was isolated from a woman aged 40-49 years in good health. Sequencing was done on a sample of PBMCs. The CDR3 DNA is TGTGCCAGCAGCTTCGGACAGGACGAGCAGTACTTC. Protein sequence: CASSFGQDEQYF.